This T cell receptor (beta chain) was captured by sequencing in a study of siplizumab effects on memory and regulatory T cells. In regard to this clone: Its matching antigen is unknown.

The table came from immunoSEQ multiplex PCR; TCRdb's copy has only in-frame clones and leaves some out. The sample shows 85,000 to 130,000 clones, over 90% of them seen only once. Study outcomes and limitations: Naive T cells, seemingly more diverse than memory cells, seemed major alloresponse contributors.

This TCR came from a human donor in good health. The sample taken for sequencing was Tregs sorted from blood.

The CDR3 loop reads CASSLVGDPTNEQFF. Written as DNA, the CDR3 is TGTGCCAGCAGCTTAGTCGGAGACCCTACAAATGAGCAGTTCTTC. V is TRBV7-3 and J is TRBJ2-1, with D hard to call. V dropped 2 bases and J dropped 7 bases, with 15 bases sitting between them. Germline lookup yields CDR1 SGHTA and CDR2 FQGTGA. The length of the CDR3 is 15 residues.